These 17 T cell receptor beta chains came from one sample sequenced in a study of T cell responses to AZD1222 COVID-19 vaccine. The assay was immunoSEQ multiplex PCR, and TCRdb's table has in-frame clones only and misses some. The sample records over 110,000 clones, around 94% being singletons. Specimen: peripheral blood, collected 28 days after the second AZD1222 dose. All receptors come from an adult who received the AZD1222 COVID-19 vaccine.

This chain links TRBV12-3 or TRBV12-4 with TRBJ1-5; D not certain. The CDR3 loop spans 13 amino acids. Trimming left V 5 bases short and J 4 bases short, with 9 bases between. The CDR3 reads CASSPGGNQPQHF. The CDR3 bases are TGTGCCAGCAGTCCGGGAGGGAATCAGCCCCAGCATTTT.

The V call is TRBV6-2 or TRBV6-3, the J call TRBJ1-2; no firm D call. This CDR3 spans 12 amino acids. Germline loops: CDR1 MNHEY, CDR2 SVGEGT. V lost 6 bases and J lost 9, with 14 bases in between. CDR3 in DNA: TGTGCCAGCAGCTATCCCAGTGGAAGCTACACCTTC. Translation: CASSYPSGSYTF.

The chain is built from TRBV7-9 and TRBJ2-3; D is undetermined. The germline V gene encodes CDR1 SEHNR and CDR2 FQNEAQ (reference sequence). V was clipped by 5 bases and J by 4 bases, with 16 bases between them. The CDR3 loop spans 15 amino acids. This CDR3 reads CASSPTYWSSDTQYF. The CDR3 DNA sequence: TGTGCCAGCAGCCCTACCTACTGGAGCTCAGATACGCAGTATTTT. The full variable domain, its missing parts supplied by reference TRBV7-9 and TRBJ2-3, is DTGVSQNPRHKITKRGQNVTFRCDPISEHNRLYWYRQTLGQGPEFLTYFQNEAQLEKSRLLSDRFSAERPKGSFSTLEIQRTEQGDSAMYLCASSPTYWSSDTQYFGPGTRLTVL.

V is TRBV9 and J is TRBJ2-3, with 8 bases identical to TRBD1. In germline, CDR1 is SGDLS, CDR2 YYNGEE. The CDR3 contains 14 residues. V shed 4 bases, J shed 4 bases, and the junction held 5 bases outside the gene matches. The CDR3, as DNA: TGTGCCAGCAGCCGACAGGGGTACCCAGATACGCAGTATTTT. Its translation is CASSRQGYPDTQYF.

The V gene is TRBV2, the J gene TRBJ1-2; TRBD1 aligns across 7 bases. This CDR3 comprises 15 residues. Trimming at V came to 5 bases and at J to 7 bases, leaving 13 bases not matched to a gene. Germline-derived CDR1 and CDR2 are SNHLY and FYNNEI. CDR3 region: CASSLRLDRVAGYTF. The CDR3 DNA sequence: TGTGCCAGCAGTTTAAGGCTCGACAGGGTGGCTGGCTACACCTTC.

This clone was observed a few times. The genes are TRBV6-5 and TRBJ1-3; a weak D match, TRBD1 (6 bases). CDR3 size: 12 residues. Trimming took off 10 bases at V and 0 bases at J, with 7 bases between the two ends. Germline CDR1 and CDR2: MNHEY and SVGAGI. Written as DNA, the CDR3 is TGTGCCACACAGGGCTCTGGAAACACCATATATTTT. This encodes CATQGSGNTIYF.

The gene calls are TRBV29-1 and TRBJ1-2; TRBD1 is a possible D gene (6 bases). From germline, CDR1 is SQVTM and CDR2 ANQGSEA. CDR3 size: 12 residues. Trimming took off 6 bases at V and 4 bases at J, with 12 bases between the two ends. CDR3 amino acids: CSVEGGTYGYTF. The CDR3 DNA reads TGCAGCGTGGAGGGGGGGACCTATGGCTACACCTTC. Together with reference TRBV29-1 and TRBJ1-2, the CDR3 gives the full variable domain: SAVISQKPSRDICQRGTSLTIQCQVDSQVTMMFWYRQQPGQSLTLIATANQGSEATYESGFVIDKFPISRPNLTFSTLTVSNMSPEDSSIYLCSVEGGTYGYTFGSGTRLTVV.

The V and J genes are TRBV2 and TRBJ1-3, with D unresolved. The CDR3 consists of 13 residues. The V gene lost 1 base and the J gene lost 4 bases, with 5 bases spanning the gap. Germline V gene lookup returns CDR1 SNHLY and CDR2 FYNNEI. The chain's CDR3 is CASSEEGGNTIYF. As DNA, the CDR3 is TGTGCCAGCAGTGAAGAGGGAGGAAACACCATATATTTT.

In DNA form, the CDR3 reads TGTGCCAGCAGTGGAAGGGTCCCCCGAGATACGCAGTATTTT. Protein product: CASSGRVPRDTQYF. This sequence joins TRBV6-6 and TRBJ2-3; D is unresolved. The CDR3 runs 14 residues. Trimming left V 5 bases short and J 5 bases short, with 14 bases between. CDR1 MNHNY and CDR2 SVGAGI come from the germline V gene (reference sequence).

This clone has only a few counts. The chain joins TRBV4-1 to TRBJ1-1, with a possible D match to TRBD1 (5 bases). The V end was cut by 0 bases, the J end by 7 bases, with 9 bases between. Germline V gene lookup returns CDR1 MGHRA and CDR2 YSYEKL. The CDR3 covers 13 residues. CDR3 protein: CASSQEGVREAFF. The CDR3, as DNA: TGCGCCAGCAGCCAAGAGGGGGTCCGTGAAGCTTTCTTT.

The chain carries TRBV7-6 and TRBJ1-1; possible D gene TRBD1, 5 bases. Germline V CDR1 and CDR2: SGHVS, FNYEAQ. Trimming took off 5 bases at V and 0 bases at J, with 13 bases between the two ends. This CDR3 has 15 amino acids. CDR3 sequence: CASSTREGMNTEAFF. The CDR3 DNA reads as TGTGCCAGCAGCACCCGGGAGGGGATGAACACTGAAGCTTTCTTT.

The chain recombines TRBV7-3 with TRBJ2-7; tentative D call: TRBD1 (6 bases). Germline values: CDR1 SGHTA, CDR2 FQGTGA. This CDR3 region has 16 residues. The V and J ends lost 5 bases and 5 bases respectively, with 22 bases between them. CDR3 nucleotide sequence: TGTGCCAGCAGCCTCCAACCCAGGGGAAGGTGGAACGAGCAGTACGTC. This encodes CASSLQPRGRWNEQYV.

Only one count was recorded for this clone. The rearrangement uses TRBV11-2 and TRBJ2-7; D gene uncertain. Germline CDR1 and CDR2: SGHAT and FQNNGV. Trimming shortened V by 4 bases and J by 1 base, and 14 bases separated the two germline ends. There are 15 residues in the CDR3. The CDR3 DNA sequence: TGTGCCAGCAGCTCCTACGGACGGATATCCTACGAGCAGTACTTC. Encoded protein: CASSSYGRISYEQYF.

J is TRBJ1-1 and V is TRBV3-1 (or the pseudogene TRBV3-2); possibly TRBD1 for D (5 bases). The V and J ends lost 1 base and 3 bases respectively, with 15 bases between them. CDR3 length equals 16 residues. Looked up from germline, CDR1 is LGHDT and CDR2 is YNNKEL (reference sequence). CDR3 in amino acids: CASSQVPGRSYTEAFF. The CDR3 DNA is TGTGCCAGCAGCCAAGTCCCGGGGCGCTCGTACACTGAAGCTTTCTTT.

V and J are TRBV27 and TRBJ1-5; unclear D gene. Germline CDR1 MNHEY, CDR2 SMNVEV (reference sequence). The CDR3 spans 15 residues. Trimming removed 6 bases at V and 6 bases at J, with 18 bases between. The CDR3 DNA sequence: TGTGCCAGCAGGCGGTGGGGTACCGAGGGTCAGCCCCAGCATTTT. Protein sequence: CASRRWGTEGQPQHF.

The CDR3 DNA sequence: TGTGCCAGCAGCCACCTTAGGAGGGGGAAGATAACTAACTATGGCTACACCTTC. Protein sequence: CASSHLRRGKITNYGYTF. The rearrangement links TRBV11-2 to TRBJ1-2, with D perhaps matching TRBD1 (6 bases). This CDR3 is built from 18 residues. Germline V gene lookup returns CDR1 SGHAT and CDR2 FQNNGV. Deletions cut 5 bases from V and 0 bases from J, with 22 bases between.

This clone showed up just once. The rearrangement uses TRBV18 and TRBJ1-1; unclear D gene. V was cut by 0 bases and J by 1 base, with 9 bases left in between. The CDR3 sequence is 15 residues long. Germline values: CDR1 KGHSH, CDR2 LQKENI. The CDR3 spells CASSPPGGGNTEAFF. In DNA form, the CDR3 reads TGTGCCAGCTCACCACCAGGTGGTGGGAACACTGAAGCTTTCTTT.